These 20 T cell receptor beta chains originate from one sample sequenced in a study of T-cell reconstitution after alpha-beta-depleted transplantation in children. The library targeted TCRbeta and was prepared with unique molecular identifiers. In TCRdb, the PCR reads were re-called with MiXCR into one record per CDR3 protein. The sample shows some 200,000 distinct CDR3 sequences, approximately 8.4% of them seen only once. The sequenced sample was PBMCs, mostly from graft donor cells, obtained 360 days after TCRalphabeta/CD19-depleted stem cell transplant. The receptors were sampled from a male patient aged 2 to 9 who had a stem cell transplant for acute myeloid leukemia, so the T cells may come from the graft donor.

This clonotype was seen repeatedly, ten times or more. The chain uses TRBV7-3 and TRBJ1-1; unclear D gene. V was clipped by 0 bases and J by 3 bases, with 5 bases between them. CDR3 length equals 13 residues. CDR1 and CDR2 from the germline V gene are SGHTA and FQGTGA. CDR3 nucleotide sequence: TGTGCCAGCAGCTTAACCAGATACACTGAAGCTTTCTTT. It yields the protein CASSLTRYTEAFF. Full variable domain (remainder filled in from reference TRBV7-3 and TRBJ1-1): GAGVSQTPSNKVTEKGKYVELRCDPISGHTALYWYRQSLGQGPEFLIYFQGTGAADDSGLPNDRFFAVRPEGSVSTLKIQRTERGDSAVYLCASSLTRYTEAFFGQGTRLTVV.

This clonotype appeared a few times. The chain carries TRBV30 and TRBJ2-1; 9 nucleotides line up with TRBD2. V shed 1 base and J 6 bases; nucleotides not matched to a gene: 1. The germline gives CDR1 GTSNPN, CDR2 SVGIG (reference sequence). The CDR3 is 13 residues long. CDR3 sequence (DNA): TGTGCCTGGAGTGGCGGGAGGGGCAATGAGCAGTTCTTC. Translated: CAWSGGRGNEQFF.

The rearrangement uses TRBV27 and TRBJ2-7; 7 nucleotides agree with TRBD1. The trim removed 6 bases at V and 0 bases at J, leaving 5 bases unmatched. The CDR3 has 14 residues. Per the germline V gene, CDR1 is MNHEY and CDR2 is SMNVEV (reference sequence). The CDR3 coding sequence is TGTGCCAGCAGGTCGACAGGGAGCTCCTACGAGCAGTACTTC. Its translation: CASRSTGSSYEQYF.

There are a few counts of this clonotype. The rearrangement joins TRBV12-3 or TRBV12-4 to TRBJ2-2; 8 nucleotides line up with TRBD2. The junction had 6 bases not matched to a gene; V was cut back by 6 bases and J by 0 bases. The CDR3 is made up of 16 amino acids. Here the CDR3 reads CASSSTGGANTGELFF. DNA of the CDR3: TGTGCCAGCAGCTCCACGGGGGGGGCGAACACCGGGGAGCTGTTTTTT.

This clonotype has only a few counts. The V call is TRBV12-3 or TRBV12-4, the J call TRBJ2-1, with a possible D match to TRBD1 (5 bases). V was clipped by 0 bases and J by 0 bases, with 9 bases between them. The CDR3 length is 16 residues. CDR3: CASSLATVLSYNEQFF. The CDR3 nucleotides read TGTGCCAGCAGTTTAGCGACAGTGCTCTCCTACAATGAGCAGTTCTTC.

This clonotype was observed many times. V is TRBV12-3 or TRBV12-4 and J is TRBJ2-1; D not certain. V lost 3 bases, J lost 10 bases, and 19 bases lay in between. The CDR3 totals 15 residues. In DNA form, the CDR3 reads TGTGCCAGCAGTTTTACCCCTCAGCGTTTGATCGAGCAGTTCTTC. Its translation: CASSFTPQRLIEQFF.

CDR3 in amino acids: CASSHIRGSSEPQHF. The DNA for the CDR3 is TGCGCCAGCAGCCACATTAGGGGCAGTTCAGAGCCCCAGCATTTT. The chain has TRBV4-1 and TRBJ1-5, with D possibly being TRBD1 (5 bases). CDR1 is MGHRA and CDR2 is YSYEKL in the germline V gene. The length of the CDR3 is 15 residues. V lost 3 bases and J 8 bases, leaving 17 bases between the germline ends.

This clonotype occurred a few times. V and J are TRBV5-1 and TRBJ1-2; no reliable D call. Germline loops: CDR1 SGHRS, CDR2 YFSETQ. The CDR3 contains 14 residues. V dropped 0 bases and J dropped 3 bases, with 9 bases sitting between them. This CDR3 is CASSLEGRHYGYTF. The CDR3 region has the DNA TGCGCCAGCAGCTTGGAGGGCAGACACTATGGCTACACCTTC.

This clonotype was detected ten times or more. This sequence joins TRBV5-5 and TRBJ2-3; 14 bases agree with TRBD2. The CDR3 has 15 amino acids. The V and J ends lost 4 bases and 4 bases, in that order; junction bases with no gene match: 2. CDR1 and CDR2 (germline): SGHKS, YYEKEE (reference sequence). In DNA, the CDR3 is TGTGCCAGCAGCCCGGGACTAGCGGGAGCAGATACGCAGTATTTT. It specifies CASSPGLAGADTQYF.

This clonotype was seen repeatedly, ten times or more. The chain combines TRBV6-5 with TRBJ2-7; the match to TRBD1 covers 7 bases. The V and J ends lost 4 bases and 3 bases, in that order; junction bases with no gene match: 9. The CDR3 has 15 amino acids. Germline values: CDR1 MNHEY, CDR2 SVGAGI. In DNA, the CDR3 is TGTGCCAGCAGTTCTTTGTACAGGGGCCTCTACGAGCAGTACTTC. Translation gives CASSSLYRGLYEQYF.

This clonotype showed up just a few times. The gene calls are TRBV7-2 and TRBJ2-7; 7 bases are shared with TRBD1. Germline lookup yields CDR1 SGHTA and CDR2 FQGNSA. V dropped 3 bases and J dropped 5; count of bases not matched to a gene: 4. The CDR3 consists of 13 residues. As DNA, the CDR3 is TGTGCCAGCAGCTTTTACAGGGGAGACGAGCAGTACGTC. It codes for CASSFYRGDEQYV.

This rearrangement joins TRBV12-3 or TRBV12-4 to TRBJ2-2; D may be TRBD1 (6 bases). The CDR3 is made up of 15 amino acids. V lost 5 bases, J lost 4 bases, and 14 bases lay in between. The CDR3: CASSTHQGFTGELFF. CDR3 nucleotide sequence: TGTGCCAGCAGTACCCATCAGGGGTTCACCGGGGAGCTGTTTTTT.

This clonotype occurred many times. J is TRBJ1-1 and V is TRBV7-9, with D perhaps matching TRBD1 (5 bases). CDR1 is SEHNR, CDR2 FQNEAQ, per germline (reference sequence). The CDR3 runs to 13 residues. V lost 5 bases and J lost 4, with 11 bases in between. The CDR3 sequence is CASSRQIGTEAFF. The CDR3 DNA follows: TGTGCCAGCAGCCGACAGATTGGCACTGAAGCTTTCTTT.

This clonotype was seen more than once but under ten times. The chain joins TRBV12-3 or TRBV12-4 to TRBJ1-1; weak D call: TRBD1 (5 bases). Trimming took 5 bases from V and 1 from J, leaving 20 bases between them. The CDR3 contains 17 residues. Here the CDR3 DNA reads TGTGCCAGCAGTCCCCCAGGGTATGCCCCCCCGAACACTGAAGCTTTCTTT. This encodes CASSPPGYAPPNTEAFF.

At least ten counts were recorded for this clonotype. The chain employs TRBV12-3 or TRBV12-4 and TRBJ2-1; 11 bases align to TRBD2. The CDR3 loop spans 18 amino acids. J gave up 5 bases and V 2 bases, and 11 bases lay outside the gene matches. In DNA, the CDR3 is TGTGCCAGCAGTTTAAAGGGCCTACTAGCGGGAGCCCACAATGAGCAGTTCTTC. This translates into CASSLKGLLAGAHNEQFF.

This clonotype was seen more than once but under ten times. The chain joins TRBV7-2 to TRBJ1-2; D unclear. Germline values: CDR1 SGHTA, CDR2 FQGNSA. CDR3 size: 15 residues. Trimming left V 1 base short and J 5 bases short, with 14 bases between. CDR3 coding DNA: TGTGCCAGCAGCTTAGAGACCTCCATATTGTATGGCTACACCTTC. It is translated as CASSLETSILYGYTF.

This clonotype was seen repeatedly, ten times or more. V and J are TRBV10-2 and TRBJ2-7; D unclear. The CDR3 runs 11 residues. Per germline, CDR1 WSHSY and CDR2 SAAADI. The ends were cut back, 6 bases at V and 1 base at J, with 4 bases in the middle. CDR3 nucleotide sequence: TGCGCCAGCAGAGGGTCCTACGAGCAGTACGTC. It is translated as CASRGSYEQYV.

For the CDR3, the DNA is TGTGCCAGCAGCTTTGGGGCGGAAAGCACAGATACGCAGTATTTT. Translated, it gives CASSFGAESTDTQYF. This chain connects TRBV7-6 to TRBJ2-3, with D perhaps TRBD1 (5 bases). Between the trimmed V and J ends, which lost 3 bases and 0 bases, there was a span of 10 bases. Germline V gene sequence: CDR1 SGHVS, CDR2 FNYEAQ. There are 15 residues in the CDR3.

This clonotype showed up many times. The chain carries TRBV10-3 and TRBJ2-1, with a possible D match to TRBD1 (6 bases). The germline V and J ends were trimmed by 6 bases and 6 bases, with 12 bases remaining between them. This CDR3 has 13 residues. Germline lookup yields CDR1 ENHRY and CDR2 SYGVKD. The CDR3 sequence: CAIREGGVNEQFF. In DNA, the CDR3 is TGTGCCATCAGGGAAGGGGGAGTCAATGAGCAGTTCTTC.

The table lists this clonotype with many counts. This chain joins TRBV12-3 or TRBV12-4 and TRBJ2-3; D remains unclear. The CDR3 spans 15 residues. V lost 1 base and J 7 bases, leaving 15 bases between the germline ends. This chain's CDR3 is CASSLERRSSNTQYF. Written as DNA, the CDR3 is TGTGCCAGCAGTTTAGAAAGGCGCTCGTCGAATACGCAGTATTTT.